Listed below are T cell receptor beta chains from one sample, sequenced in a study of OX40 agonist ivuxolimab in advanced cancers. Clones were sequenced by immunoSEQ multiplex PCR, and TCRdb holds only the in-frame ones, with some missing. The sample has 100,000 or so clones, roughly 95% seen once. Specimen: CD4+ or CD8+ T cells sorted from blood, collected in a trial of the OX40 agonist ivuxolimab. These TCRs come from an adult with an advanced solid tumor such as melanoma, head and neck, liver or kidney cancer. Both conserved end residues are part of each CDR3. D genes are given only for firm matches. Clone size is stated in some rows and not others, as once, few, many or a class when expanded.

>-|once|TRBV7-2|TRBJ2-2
CASSFSVTGELFF
TGTGCCAGCAGCTTTAGCGTTACCGGGGAGCTGTTTTTT
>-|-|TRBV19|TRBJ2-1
CASSSRLAGWINEQFF
TGTGCCAGTAGTAGTCGCCTGGCGGGATGGATCAATGAGCAGTTCTTC
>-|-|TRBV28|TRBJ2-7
CASRLRWAGEQYF
TGTGCCAGCAGACTTCGTTGGGCGGGCGAGCAGTACTTC
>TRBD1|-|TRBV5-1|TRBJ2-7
CASRPGQGYEQYF
TGCGCCAGCCGACCGGGACAGGGGTACGAGCAGTACTTC
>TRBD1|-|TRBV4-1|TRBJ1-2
CASSQRGQGGYGYTF
TGCGCCAGCAGCCAAAGGGGACAGGGAGGCTATGGCTACACCTTC
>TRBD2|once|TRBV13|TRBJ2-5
CASSPRLAGETQYF
TGTGCCAGCAGCCCCCGACTAGCGGGCGAGACCCAGTACTTC
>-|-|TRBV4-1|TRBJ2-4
CASSPLVLAKNIQYF
TGCGCCAGCAGCCCCCTTGTGCTAGCCAAAAACATTCAGTACTTC
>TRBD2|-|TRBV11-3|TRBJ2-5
CASSLRYGTSGEPETQYF
TGTGCCAGCAGCTTACGATATGGGACTAGCGGGGAGCCGGAGACCCAGTACTTC
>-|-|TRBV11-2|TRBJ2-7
CASSLEAGRSYEQYF
TGTGCCAGCAGCTTAGAAGCTGGGCGGTCCTACGAGCAGTACTTC
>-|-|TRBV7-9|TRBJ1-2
CASSLGTGYGYTF
TGTGCCAGCAGCTTGGGGACTGGCTATGGCTACACCTTC
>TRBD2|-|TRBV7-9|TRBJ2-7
CASSLRDYYEQYF
TGTGCCAGCAGCCTCCGGGACTACTACGAGCAGTACTTC
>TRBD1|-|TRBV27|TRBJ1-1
CASSFQGAYTEAFF
TGTGCCAGCAGTTTCCAGGGGGCTTACACTGAAGCTTTCTTT
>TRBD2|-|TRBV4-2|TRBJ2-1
CASRGLAGDNEQFF
TGTGCCAGCAGAGGACTAGCGGGGGACAATGAGCAGTTCTTC
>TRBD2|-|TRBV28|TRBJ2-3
CASSFPPGTSGWIDTQYF
TGTGCCAGCAGTTTCCCCCCCGGGACTAGCGGGTGGATAGATACGCAGTATTTT
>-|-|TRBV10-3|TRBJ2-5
CAISESNDQETQYF
TGTGCCATCAGTGAGTCTAACGACCAAGAGACCCAGTACTTC
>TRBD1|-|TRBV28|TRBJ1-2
CASSLLTGGSRIGYTF
TGTGCCAGCAGTTTATTAACAGGGGGCTCGAGAATAGGCTACACCTTC
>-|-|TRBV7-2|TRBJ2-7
CASSLAGTTYEQYF
TGTGCCAGCAGCTTAGCGGGGACAACCTACGAGCAGTACTTC
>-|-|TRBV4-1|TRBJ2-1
CASSQREGGDYNEQFF
TGCGCCAGCAGCCAGAGGGAGGGGGGCGATTACAATGAGCAGTTCTTC
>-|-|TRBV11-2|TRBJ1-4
CASSLGEGAGNEKLFF
TGTGCCAGCAGCTTAGGCGAGGGCGCCGGTAATGAAAAACTGTTTTTT
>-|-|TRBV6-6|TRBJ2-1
CASSYELEGAYNEQFF
TGTGCCAGCAGCTACGAGCTGGAGGGGGCCTACAATGAGCAGTTCTTC
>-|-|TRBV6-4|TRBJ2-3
CASEWSLGDTQYF
TGTGCCAGCGAGTGGTCCTTGGGGGATACGCAGTATTTT
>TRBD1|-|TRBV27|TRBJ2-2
CASSNNGQGNTGELFF
TGTGCCAGCAGCAACAACGGACAGGGGAACACCGGGGAGCTGTTTTTT
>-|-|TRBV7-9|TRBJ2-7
CASSPTVRPYEQYF
TGTGCCAGCAGCCCCACGGTGAGGCCCTACGAGCAGTACTTC
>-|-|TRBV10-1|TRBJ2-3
CASSETSADTQYF
TGCGCCAGCAGTGAGACCAGCGCAGATACGCAGTATTTT
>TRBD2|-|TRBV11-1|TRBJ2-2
CASSGRPLAGEAGELFF
TGTGCCAGCAGCGGTCGCCCACTAGCGGGGGAGGCCGGGGAGCTGTTTTTT
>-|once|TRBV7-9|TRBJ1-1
CASSFGEWIGTEAFF
TGTGCCAGCAGCTTTGGGGAATGGATAGGCACTGAAGCTTTCTTT
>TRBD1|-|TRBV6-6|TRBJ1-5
CASSATGGNQPQHF
TGTGCCAGCAGTGCTACAGGGGGCAATCAGCCCCAGCATTTT
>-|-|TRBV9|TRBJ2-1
CASSVAGNNEQFF
TGTGCCAGCAGCGTAGCCGGGAATAATGAGCAGTTCTTC
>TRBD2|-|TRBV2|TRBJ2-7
CASRNLADLYEQYF
TGTGCCAGCAGGAACCTAGCGGACCTCTACGAGCAGTACTTC
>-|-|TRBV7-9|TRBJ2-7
CASSLDGRVHEQYF
TGTGCCAGCAGCTTAGACGGCAGGGTCCACGAGCAGTACTTC
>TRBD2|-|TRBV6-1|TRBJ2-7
CASSDWTRGYEQYF
TGTGCCAGCAGTGATTGGACTAGAGGCTACGAGCAGTACTTC
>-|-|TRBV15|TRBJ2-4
CATSRDIPRQGLIQYF
TGTGCCACCAGCAGAGATATCCCTCGCCAGGGATTAATTCAGTACTTC
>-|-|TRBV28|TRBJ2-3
CASSTSQGYPSTDTQYF
TGTGCCAGCAGCACATCCCAGGGCTACCCTAGCACAGATACGCAGTATTTT
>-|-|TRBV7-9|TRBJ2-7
CASSLISYEQYF
TGTGCCAGCAGCTTAATCTCCTACGAGCAGTACTTC
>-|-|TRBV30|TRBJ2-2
CAWSRGAGTGELFF
TGTGCCTGGAGCCGCGGGGCCGGCACCGGGGAGCTGTTTTTT
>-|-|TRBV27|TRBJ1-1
CASSQGTEAFF
TGTGCCAGCAGTCAAGGCACTGAAGCTTTCTTT
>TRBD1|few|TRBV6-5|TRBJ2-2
CASSGGTGDTGELFF
TGTGCCAGCAGTGGAGGGACAGGGGACACCGGGGAGCTGTTTTTT
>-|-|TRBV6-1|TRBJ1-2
CASSVVRGTNYGYTF
TGTGCCAGCAGTGTTGTACGGGGCACTAACTATGGCTACACCTTC
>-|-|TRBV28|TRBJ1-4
CASSLLGSEKLFF
TGTGCCAGCAGTTTGTTGGGGAGTGAAAAACTGTTTTTT
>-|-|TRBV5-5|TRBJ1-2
CASSLDRVAYGYTF
TGTGCCAGCAGCTTGGACAGGGTGGCCTATGGCTACACCTTC
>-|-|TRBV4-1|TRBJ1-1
CASSQEVQDTEAFF
TGCGCCAGCAGCCAAGAAGTGCAAGACACTGAAGCTTTCTTT
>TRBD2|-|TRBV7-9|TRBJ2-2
CASSPETSGSPGELFF
TGTGCCAGCAGCCCGGAAACTAGCGGGAGTCCCGGGGAGCTGTTTTTT